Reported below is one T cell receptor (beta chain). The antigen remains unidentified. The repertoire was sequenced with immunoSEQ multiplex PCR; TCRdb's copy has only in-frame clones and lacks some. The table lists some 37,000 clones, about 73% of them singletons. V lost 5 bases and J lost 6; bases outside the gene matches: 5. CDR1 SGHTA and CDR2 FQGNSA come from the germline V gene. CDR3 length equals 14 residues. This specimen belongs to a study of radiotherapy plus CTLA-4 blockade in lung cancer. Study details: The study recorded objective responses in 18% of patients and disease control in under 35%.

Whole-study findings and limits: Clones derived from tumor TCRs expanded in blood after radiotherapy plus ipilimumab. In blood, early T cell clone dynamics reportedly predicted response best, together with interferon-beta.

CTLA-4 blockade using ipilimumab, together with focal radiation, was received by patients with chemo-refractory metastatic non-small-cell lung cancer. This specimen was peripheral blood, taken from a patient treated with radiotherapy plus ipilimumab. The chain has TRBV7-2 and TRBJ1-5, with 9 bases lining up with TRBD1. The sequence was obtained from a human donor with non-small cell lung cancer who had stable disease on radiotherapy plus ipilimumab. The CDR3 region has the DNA TGTGCCAGCAGCGCGGACAGGGGAGGTCAGCCCCAGCATTTT. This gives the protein CASSADRGGQPQHF.